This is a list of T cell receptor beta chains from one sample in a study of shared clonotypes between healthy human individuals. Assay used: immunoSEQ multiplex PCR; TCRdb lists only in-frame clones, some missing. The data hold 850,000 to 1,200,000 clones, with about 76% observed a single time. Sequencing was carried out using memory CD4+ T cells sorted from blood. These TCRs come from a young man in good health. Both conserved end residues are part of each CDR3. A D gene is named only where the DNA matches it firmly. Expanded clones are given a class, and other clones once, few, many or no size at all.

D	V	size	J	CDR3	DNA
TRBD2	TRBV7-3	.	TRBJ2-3	CASSLQAGAVDTQYF	TGTGCCAGCAGCTTACAAGCGGGGGCGGTAGATACGCAGTATTTT
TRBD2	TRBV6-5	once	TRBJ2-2	CASRPGLAGTGELFF	TGTGCCAGCCGCCCGGGACTAGCGGGCACCGGGGAGCTGTTTTTT
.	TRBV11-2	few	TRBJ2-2	CASSLESQGTGELFF	TGTGCCAGCAGCCTAGAAAGCCAGGGCACCGGGGAGCTGTTTTTT
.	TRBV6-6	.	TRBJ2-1	CASSSSWGEYNEQFF	TGTGCCAGCAGTTCCTCATGGGGGGAGTACAATGAGCAGTTCTTC
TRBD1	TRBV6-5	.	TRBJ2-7	CASSKITGGEQYF	TGTGCCAGCAGTAAAATCACAGGGGGGGAGCAGTACTTC
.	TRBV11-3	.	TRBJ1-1	CASSLGGDGTEAFF	TGTGCCAGCAGCTTAGGAGGAGATGGCACTGAAGCTTTCTTT
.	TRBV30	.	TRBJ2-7	CAWTPAGAGYEQYF	TGTGCCTGGACCCCCGCGGGGGCGGGATACGAGCAGTACTTC
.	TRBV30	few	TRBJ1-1	CAWDRLNTEAFF	TGTGCCTGGGACAGGTTAAACACTGAAGCTTTCTTT
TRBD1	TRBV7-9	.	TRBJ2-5	CASSFDRGWETQYF	TGTGCCAGCAGCTTCGACAGGGGGTGGGAGACCCAGTACTTC
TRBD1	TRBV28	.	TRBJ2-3	CASNDRDQAQYF	TGTGCCAGCAACGACAGGGACCAGGCGCAGTATTTT
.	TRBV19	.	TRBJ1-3	CASSITGARNTIYF	TGTGCCAGTAGTATCACGGGGGCTCGGAACACCATATATTTT
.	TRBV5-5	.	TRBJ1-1	CASSPVGNTEAFF	TGTGCCAGCAGCCCCGTCGGGAACACTGAAGCTTTCTTT
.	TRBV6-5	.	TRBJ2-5	CASSYGSGGETQYF	TGTGCCAGCAGTTACGGCAGCGGCGGCGAGACCCAGTACTTC
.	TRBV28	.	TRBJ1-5	CAISPGVRQPQHF	TGTGCCATTTCGCCGGGCGTCAGACAGCCCCAGCATTTT
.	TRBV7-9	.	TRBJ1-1	CASSLAWGLGTEAFF	TGTGCCAGCAGCTTAGCATGGGGGTTGGGGACTGAAGCTTTCTTT
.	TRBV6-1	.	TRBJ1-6	CASRIGDSPLHF	TGTGCCAGCAGAATCGGGGACTCACCCCTCCACTTT
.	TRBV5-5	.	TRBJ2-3	CASSLAVIPPDTQYF	TGTGCCAGCAGCTTGGCGGTAATTCCTCCAGATACGCAGTATTTT
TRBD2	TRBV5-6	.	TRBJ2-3	CASSFGPPSGRGPGTQYF	TGTGCCAGCAGCTTTGGGCCCCCTAGCGGGAGAGGGCCAGGGACGCAGTATTTT
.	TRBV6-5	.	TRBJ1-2	CASRTGGYGYTF	TGTGCCAGCAGAACCGGGGGCTATGGCTACACCTTC
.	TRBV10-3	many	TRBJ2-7	CATGQQAPYEQYF	TGTGCCACCGGGCAGCAGGCTCCCTACGAGCAGTACTTC
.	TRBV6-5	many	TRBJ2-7	CASSTSWGGYEQYF	TGTGCCAGCAGTACTAGCTGGGGAGGCTACGAGCAGTACTTC
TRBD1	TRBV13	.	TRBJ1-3	CASSSADRGRNTIYF	TGTGCCAGCAGCTCCGCGGACAGGGGCCGAAACACCATATATTTT
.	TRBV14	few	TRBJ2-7	CASSQEGFRGAEQYF	TGTGCCAGCAGCCAAGAAGGCTTTAGGGGGGCCGAGCAGTACTTC
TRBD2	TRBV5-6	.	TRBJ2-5	CASSLGVASGRFGSETQYF	TGTGCCAGCAGCTTGGGAGTGGCTAGCGGGAGGTTCGGGTCAGAGACCCAGTACTTC
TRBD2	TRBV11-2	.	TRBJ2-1	CASSSIGLAGDRDEQFF	TGTGCCAGCAGCTCCATCGGACTAGCGGGAGATAGGGATGAGCAGTTCTTC
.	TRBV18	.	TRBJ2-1	CASSPPSSPYNEQFF	TGTGCCAGCTCACCACCGTCCAGTCCCTACAATGAGCAGTTCTTC
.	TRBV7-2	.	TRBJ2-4	CASSLGAGVQSNIQYF	TGTGCCAGCAGCTTGGGGGCGGGGGTCCAGTCAAACATTCAGTACTTC
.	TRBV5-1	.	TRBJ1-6	CASREDGVSSPLHF	TGCGCCAGCAGGGAAGATGGTGTATCATCACCCCTCCACTTT
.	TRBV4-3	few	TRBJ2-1	CASASAGTTIHEQFF	TGCGCCAGCGCCTCAGCCGGGACGACGATCCATGAGCAGTTCTTC
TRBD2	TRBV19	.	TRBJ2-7	CASSNSGTQTYEQYF	TGTGCCAGTAGCAATAGCGGGACCCAAACCTACGAGCAGTACTTC
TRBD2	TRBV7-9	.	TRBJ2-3	CASSWGLAGGTDTQYF	TGTGCCAGCAGCTGGGGACTAGCGGGTGGCACAGATACGCAGTATTTT
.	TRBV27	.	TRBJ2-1	CASSSHLSLQSSYNEQFF	TGTGCCAGCAGTTCTCATCTCTCTCTACAGAGCTCCTACAATGAGCAGTTCTTC
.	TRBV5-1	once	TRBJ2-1	CASTRGGPNYHEQFF	TGCGCCAGCACCCGTGGGGGGCCTAATTACCATGAGCAGTTCTTC
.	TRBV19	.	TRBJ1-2	CASSIVLPGAYGYTF	TGTGCCAGTAGTATAGTCCTCCCAGGGGCCTATGGCTACACCTTC
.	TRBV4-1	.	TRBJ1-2	CASSQDSKSYGYTF	TGCGCCAGCAGCCAAGACTCAAAGTCGTATGGCTACACCTTC
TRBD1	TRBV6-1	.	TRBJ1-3	CASSTQGAIGNTIYF	TGTGCCAGCAGTACACAGGGGGCGATCGGAAACACCATATATTTT
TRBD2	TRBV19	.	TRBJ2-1	CASTDGGAGYNEQFF	TGTGCCAGTACCGACGGGGGGGCTGGGTACAATGAGCAGTTCTTC
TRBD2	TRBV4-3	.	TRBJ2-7	CASSQGLAGEYEQYF	TGCGCCAGCAGCCAGGGACTAGCGGGAGAATACGAGCAGTACTTC
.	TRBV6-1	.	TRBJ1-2	CASSEDPFSYGYTF	TGTGCCAGCAGTGAAGACCCGTTTAGCTATGGCTACACCTTC
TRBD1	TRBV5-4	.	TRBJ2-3	CASSLDYQGADTQYF	TGTGCCAGCAGCTTGGATTATCAGGGGGCAGATACGCAGTATTTT
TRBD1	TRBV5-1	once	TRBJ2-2	CASSLRPGGPKNTGELFF	TGCGCCAGCAGCTTGAGGCCAGGGGGCCCTAAGAACACCGGGGAGCTGTTTTTT
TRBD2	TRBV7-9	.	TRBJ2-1	CASSLAGGMGNEQFF	TGTGCCAGCAGCTTGGCGGGAGGCATGGGGAATGAGCAGTTCTTC
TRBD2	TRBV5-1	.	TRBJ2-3	CASGLAGSTDTQYF	TGCGCCAGCGGGTTAGCGGGTAGCACAGATACGCAGTATTTT
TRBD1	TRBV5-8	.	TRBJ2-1	CASSSGQVYNEQFF	TGTGCCAGCAGCTCGGGACAGGTGTACAATGAGCAGTTCTTC
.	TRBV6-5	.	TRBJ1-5	CASSLTHPGPQHF	TGTGCCAGCAGTCTAACACACCCCGGGCCCCAGCATTTT
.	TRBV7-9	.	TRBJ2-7	CASAVANYEQYF	TGTGCCAGCGCAGTAGCAAACTACGAGCAGTACTTC
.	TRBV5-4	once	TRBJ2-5	CASSLVGEETQYF	TGTGCCAGCAGCTTGGTTGGGGAAGAGACCCAGTACTTC
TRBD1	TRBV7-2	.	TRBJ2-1	CASSRGQGRTREQFF	TGTGCCAGCAGCCGAGGACAGGGCCGAACTCGAGAGCAGTTCTTC
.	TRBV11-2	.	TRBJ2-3	CASSPVSTDTQYF	TGTGCCAGCAGCCCCGTTAGCACAGATACGCAGTATTTT
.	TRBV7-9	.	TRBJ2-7	CASSLDIGRGRDEQYF	TGTGCCAGCAGCTTAGATATCGGCAGGGGAAGGGACGAGCAGTACTTC
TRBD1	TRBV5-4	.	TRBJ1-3	CASSQDRAGNTIYF	TGTGCCAGCAGCCAGGACAGGGCTGGAAACACCATATATTTT
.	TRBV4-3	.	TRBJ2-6	CASSQRDGFSGANVLTF	TGCGCCAGCAGCCAAAGGGACGGGTTCTCTGGGGCCAACGTCCTGACTTTC
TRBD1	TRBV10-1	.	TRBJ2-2	CASTSTRGTGINTGELFF	TGCGCCAGCACCTCGACCAGGGGGACAGGGATTAACACCGGGGAGCTGTTTTTT
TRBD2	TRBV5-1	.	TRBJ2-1	CATNSGLAGGSEQFF	TGCGCCACCAACTCGGGACTAGCGGGAGGTAGTGAGCAGTTCTTC
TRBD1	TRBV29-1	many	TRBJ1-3	CSVGQGGSGNTIYF	TGCAGCGTGGGACAGGGTGGATCTGGAAACACCATATATTTT
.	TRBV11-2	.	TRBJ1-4	CASSLWQREKLFF	TGTGCCAGCAGCCTTTGGCAACGTGAAAAACTGTTTTTT
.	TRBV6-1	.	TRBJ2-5	CASSLRSKQETQYF	TGTGCCAGCAGCCTGAGGTCGAAACAAGAGACCCAGTACTTC